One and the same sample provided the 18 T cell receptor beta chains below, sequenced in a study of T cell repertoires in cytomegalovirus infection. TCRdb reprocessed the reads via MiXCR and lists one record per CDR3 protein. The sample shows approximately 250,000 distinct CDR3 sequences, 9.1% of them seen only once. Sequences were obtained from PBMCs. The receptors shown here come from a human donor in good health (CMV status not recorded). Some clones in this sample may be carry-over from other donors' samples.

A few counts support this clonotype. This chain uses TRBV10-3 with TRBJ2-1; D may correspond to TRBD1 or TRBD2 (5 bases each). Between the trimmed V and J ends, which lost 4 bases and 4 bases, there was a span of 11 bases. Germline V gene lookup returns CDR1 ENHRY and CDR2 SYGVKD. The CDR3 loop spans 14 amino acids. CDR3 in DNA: TGTGCCATCAGTGGTTCCGGGGCTTACAATGAGCAGTTCTTC. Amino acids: CAISGSGAYNEQFF.

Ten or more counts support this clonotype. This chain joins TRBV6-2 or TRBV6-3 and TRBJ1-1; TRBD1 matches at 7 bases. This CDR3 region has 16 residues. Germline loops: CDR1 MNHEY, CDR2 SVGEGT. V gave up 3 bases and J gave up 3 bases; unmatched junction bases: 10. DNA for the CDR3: TGTGCCAGCAGTTATTGGACAGGAGGTGTTGACACTGAAGCTTTCTTT. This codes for CASSYWTGGVDTEAFF.

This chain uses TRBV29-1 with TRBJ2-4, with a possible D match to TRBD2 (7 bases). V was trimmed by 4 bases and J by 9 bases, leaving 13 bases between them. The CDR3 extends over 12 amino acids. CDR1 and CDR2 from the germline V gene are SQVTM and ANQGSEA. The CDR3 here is CSVVGGAGIQYF. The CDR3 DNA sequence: TGCAGCGTTGTAGGGGGGGCAGGCATTCAGTACTTC.

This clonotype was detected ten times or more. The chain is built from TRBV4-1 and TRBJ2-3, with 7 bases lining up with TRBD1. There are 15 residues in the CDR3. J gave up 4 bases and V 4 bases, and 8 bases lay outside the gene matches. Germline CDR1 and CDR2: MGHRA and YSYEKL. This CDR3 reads CASSPDRARSDTQYF. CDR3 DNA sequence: TGCGCCAGCAGCCCCGACAGGGCAAGGTCAGATACGCAGTATTTT.

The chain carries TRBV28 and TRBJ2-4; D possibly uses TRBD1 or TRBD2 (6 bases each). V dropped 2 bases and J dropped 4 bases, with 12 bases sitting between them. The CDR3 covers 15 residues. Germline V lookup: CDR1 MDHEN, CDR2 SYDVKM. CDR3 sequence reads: CASSLTGASKNIQYF. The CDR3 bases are TGTGCCAGCAGTTTAACGGGGGCCAGTAAAAACATTCAGTACTTC.

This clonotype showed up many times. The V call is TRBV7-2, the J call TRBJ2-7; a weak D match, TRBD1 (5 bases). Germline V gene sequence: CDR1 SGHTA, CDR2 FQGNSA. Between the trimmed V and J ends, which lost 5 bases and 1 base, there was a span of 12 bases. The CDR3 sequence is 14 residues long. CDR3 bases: TGTGCCAGCAGCACACCGACAGAATCCTACGAGCAGTACTTC. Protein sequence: CASSTPTESYEQYF.

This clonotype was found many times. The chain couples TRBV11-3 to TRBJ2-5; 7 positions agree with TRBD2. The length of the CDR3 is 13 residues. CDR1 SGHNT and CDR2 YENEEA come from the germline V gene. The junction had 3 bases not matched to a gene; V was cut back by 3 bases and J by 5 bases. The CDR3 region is CASSFGGTETQYF. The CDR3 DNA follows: TGTGCCAGCAGCTTCGGGGGGACGGAGACCCAGTACTTC.

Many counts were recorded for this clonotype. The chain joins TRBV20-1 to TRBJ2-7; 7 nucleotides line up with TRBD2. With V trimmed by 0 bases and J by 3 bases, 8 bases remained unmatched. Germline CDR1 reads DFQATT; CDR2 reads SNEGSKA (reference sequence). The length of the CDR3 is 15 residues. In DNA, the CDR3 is TGCAGTGCTAGAGATCCGGGGAGGGGCGGCTACGAGCAGTACTTC. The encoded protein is CSARDPGRGGYEQYF.

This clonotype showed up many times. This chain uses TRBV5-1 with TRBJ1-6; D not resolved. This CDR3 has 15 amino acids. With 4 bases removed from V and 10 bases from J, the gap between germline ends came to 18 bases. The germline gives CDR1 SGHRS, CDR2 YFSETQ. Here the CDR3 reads CASSPRAGSGSPLHF. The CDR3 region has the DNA TGCGCCAGCAGCCCTCGGGCGGGGAGCGGCTCACCCCTCCACTTT.

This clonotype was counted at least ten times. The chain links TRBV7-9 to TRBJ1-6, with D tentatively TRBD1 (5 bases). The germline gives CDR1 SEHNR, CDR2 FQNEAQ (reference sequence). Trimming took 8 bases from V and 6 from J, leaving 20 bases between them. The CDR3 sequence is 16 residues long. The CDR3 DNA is TGTGCCAGCTCATCCCGGGGCTCCGAGCGTAATTCACCCCTCCACTTT. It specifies CASSSRGSERNSPLHF.

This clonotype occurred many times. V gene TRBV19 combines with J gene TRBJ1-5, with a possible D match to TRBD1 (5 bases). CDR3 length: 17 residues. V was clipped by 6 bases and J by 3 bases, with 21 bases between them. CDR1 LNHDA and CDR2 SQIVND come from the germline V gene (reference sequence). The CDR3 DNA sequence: TGTGCCAGTAGCCCTGGCGTGGGTATAGGGGACAATCAGCCCCAGCATTTT. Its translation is CASSPGVGIGDNQPQHF. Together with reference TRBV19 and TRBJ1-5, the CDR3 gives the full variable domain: DGGITQSPKYLFRKEGQNVTLSCEQNLNHDAMYWYRQDPGQGLRLIYYSQIVNDFQKGDIAEGYSVSREKKESFPLTVTSAQKNPTAFYLCASSPGVGIGDNQPQHFGDGTRLSIL.

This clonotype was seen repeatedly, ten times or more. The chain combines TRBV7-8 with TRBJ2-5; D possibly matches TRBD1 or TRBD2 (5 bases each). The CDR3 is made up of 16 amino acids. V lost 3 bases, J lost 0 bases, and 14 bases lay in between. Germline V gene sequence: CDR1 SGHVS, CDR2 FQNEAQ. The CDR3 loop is CASSFWGREYQETQYF. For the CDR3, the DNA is TGTGCCAGCAGCTTCTGGGGACGGGAATACCAAGAGACCCAGTACTTC.

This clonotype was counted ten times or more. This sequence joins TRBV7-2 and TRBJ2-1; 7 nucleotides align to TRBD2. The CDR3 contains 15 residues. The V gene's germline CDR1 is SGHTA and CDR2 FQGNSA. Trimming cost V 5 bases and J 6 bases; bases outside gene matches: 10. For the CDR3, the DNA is TGTGCCAGCAGCCCTAGCGGACTTAGCAGCAATGAGCAGTTCTTC. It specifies CASSPSGLSSNEQFF.

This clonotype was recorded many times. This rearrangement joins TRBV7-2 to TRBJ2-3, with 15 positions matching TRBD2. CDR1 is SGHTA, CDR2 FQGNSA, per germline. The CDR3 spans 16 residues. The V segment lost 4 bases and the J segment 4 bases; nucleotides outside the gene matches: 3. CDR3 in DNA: TGTGCCAGCAGCTCGCGGACTAGCGGGAGGGCAGATACGCAGTATTTT. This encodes CASSSRTSGRADTQYF.

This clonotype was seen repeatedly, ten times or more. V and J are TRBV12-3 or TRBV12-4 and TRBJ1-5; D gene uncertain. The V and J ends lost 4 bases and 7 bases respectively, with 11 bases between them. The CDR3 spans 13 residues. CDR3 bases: TGTGCCAGCAGTTCCGAGTCAGGCCAGCCCCAGCATTTT. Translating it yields CASSSESGQPQHF.

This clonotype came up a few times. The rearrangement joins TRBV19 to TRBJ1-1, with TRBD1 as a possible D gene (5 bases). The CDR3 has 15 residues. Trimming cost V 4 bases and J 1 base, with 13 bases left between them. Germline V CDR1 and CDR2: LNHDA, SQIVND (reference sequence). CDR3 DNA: TGTGCCAGTAGTAGACTCAGGGCGTCGAACACTGAAGCTTTCTTT. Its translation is CASSRLRASNTEAFF.

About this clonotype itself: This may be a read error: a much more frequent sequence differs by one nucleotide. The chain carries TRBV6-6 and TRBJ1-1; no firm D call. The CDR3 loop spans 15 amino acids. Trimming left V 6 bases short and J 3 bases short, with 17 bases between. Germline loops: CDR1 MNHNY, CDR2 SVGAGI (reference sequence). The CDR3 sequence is CASSPDWGWDTEAFF. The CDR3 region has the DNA TGTGCCAGCAGCCCGGACTGGGGTTGGGACACTGAAGCTTTCTTT.

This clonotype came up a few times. CDR3 in amino acids: CASSYGRGPRRYEQYF. Here the CDR3 DNA reads TGTGCCAGCAGTTACGGAAGGGGGCCTCGAAGATACGAGCAGTACTTC. The gene calls are TRBV6-2 or TRBV6-3 and TRBJ2-7; TRBD1 matches at 7 bases. V lost 2 bases, J lost 4 bases, and 11 bases stayed unmatched. CDR1 is MNHEY and CDR2 is SVGEGT in the germline V gene. The CDR3 covers 16 residues.